This TCR beta chain was sequenced during a study of blood T cell repertoires in COVID-19. CDR1 and CDR2 from the germline V gene are MNHEY and SMNVEV (reference sequence). The CDR3 totals 11 residues. Trimming took 6 bases from V and 7 from J, leaving 6 bases between them. Under the authors' procedure: The authors estimated nucleated cell counts from reference gene primer amplification. The data were produced by immunoSEQ multiplex PCR, yet TCRdb's version contains in-frame clones alone and is incomplete. D and trimming come from the DNA, and the V and J calls and clone size come from that table. The table has tens of thousands of clones, about 82% seen once; the top ten hold about 30%.

This receptor was taken from a human donor with active COVID-19. The donor label of this sample is uncertain. Sequencing was done on a sample of peripheral blood. The rearrangement joins TRBV27 to TRBJ2-2, with no clear D. The CDR3 DNA reads as TGTGCCAGCAGACTAAACGGGGAGCTGTTTTTT. This translates into CASRLNGELFF.